This entry describes one TCR beta chain. These data originate in a study of cytomegalovirus exposure and HLA in healthy donors. PCR was performed using 60 Vbeta and 13 Jbeta primers. Libraries were prepared by immunoSEQ multiplex PCR; TCRdb keeps only in-frame clonotypes and omits some of them. The data show around 140,000 clones, with about 80% seen just once and around 2.4% held by the top ten. The CDR3 sequence is 16 residues long. Trimming pared 1 base from V and 1 base from J, leaving 10 bases between. Germline CDR1 reads SGHNT; CDR2 reads YENEEA. Sequencing input: PBMCs. The chain joins TRBV11-3 to TRBJ2-2, with D possibly matching TRBD1 (5 bases). This TCR derives from a woman under 30 in good health and CMV-seropositive. In DNA form, the CDR3 reads TGTGCCAGCAGCTTAGGGGATACAGGGAACACCGGGGAGCTGTTTTTT. Amino acids: CASSLGDTGNTGELFF.